Presented here are 13 T cell receptor beta chains from one specimen sequenced in a study of shared clonotypes between healthy human individuals. Clones were sequenced by immunoSEQ multiplex PCR, and TCRdb holds only the in-frame ones, with some missing. Of fewer than 2.5 million clones in the sample, 93% were seen once. The sequenced sample consisted of naive CD4+ T cells from PBMCs. Subset noted: CD45RA+ positively selected. All receptors derive from a man aged 18-30 years in good health. Some clones in this sample may be carry-over from other donors' samples.

The chain joins TRBV5-1 to TRBJ2-2; tentative D call: TRBD1 (5 bases). V lost 0 bases and J lost 4, with 13 bases in between. The germline CDR1 and CDR2 sequences are SGHRS and YFSETQ. The CDR3 runs to 16 residues. CDR3 region: CASSLALDTGTGELFF. CDR3 nucleotides: TGCGCCAGCAGCTTGGCCCTGGACACGGGCACCGGGGAGCTGTTTTTT. Full variable domain (outside the CDR3, taken from reference TRBV5-1 and TRBJ2-2): KAGVTQTPRYLIKTRGQQVTLSCSPISGHRSVSWYQQTPGQGLQFLFEYFSETQRNKGNFPGRFSGRQFSNSRSEMNVSTLELGDSALYLCASSLALDTGTGELFFGEGSRLTVL.

This chain links TRBV2 with TRBJ2-2; TRBD2 might be the D (5 bases). This CDR3 contains 14 residues. Per germline, CDR1 SNHLY and CDR2 FYNNEI. Trimming stripped 4 bases from V and 7 bases from J, with 13 bases between. CDR3 in amino acids: CASSAGGLGGELFF. The CDR3 coding sequence is TGTGCCAGCAGTGCAGGAGGCCTCGGCGGGGAGCTGTTTTTT.

The V and J genes are TRBV5-1 and TRBJ2-1; D is perhaps TRBD2 (5 bases). Trimming cost V 2 bases and J 7 bases, with 13 bases left between them. CDR3 length: 14 amino acids. The germline V gene has CDR1 SGHRS and CDR2 YFSETQ. The DNA of the CDR3 is TGCGCCAGCAGCTTTCCTTCTAGCAGTAATGAGCAGTTCTTC. It codes for CASSFPSSSNEQFF.

The V call is TRBV5-4, the J call TRBJ2-5, with D tentatively TRBD2 (5 bases). The germline V gene encodes CDR1 SGHNT and CDR2 YYREEE (reference sequence). The CDR3 is made up of 14 amino acids. V lost 4 bases to trimming and J lost 1 base, with 11 bases between them. DNA of the CDR3: TGTGCCAGCAGCCAAAAAGCGGTCCAAGAGACCCAGTACTTC. It yields the protein CASSQKAVQETQYF.

This chain links TRBV7-2 with TRBJ2-3; 13 nucleotides match TRBD2. V gave up 4 bases and J gave up 4 bases; unmatched junction bases: 5. The CDR3 contains 16 residues. Germline CDR1 and CDR2: SGHTA and FQGNSA. The CDR3 here is CASSSGLAGSADTQYF. CDR3 in DNA: TGTGCCAGCAGCTCGGGACTAGCGGGATCTGCAGATACGCAGTATTTT.

This clone has a single count. The chain has TRBV4-2 and TRBJ1-2; D remains ambiguous. The CDR3 loop spans 16 amino acids. The V and J ends lost 4 bases and 6 bases respectively, with 21 bases between them. The germline V gene encodes CDR1 LGHNA and CDR2 YNFKEQ. In nucleotides, the CDR3 is TGTGCCAGCAGCCTTCAGAGACAACTCCCTAATCATGGCTACACCTTC. It codes for CASSLQRQLPNHGYTF.

The chain links TRBV5-4 to TRBJ1-4, with 7 bases aligning to TRBD1. The CDR3 loop spans 14 amino acids. Losses at the gene ends were 4 bases for V and 4 bases for J; bases not matched to a gene: 4. The germline V gene encodes CDR1 SGHNT and CDR2 YYREEE (reference sequence). The CDR3 nucleotides read TGTGCCAGCAGCACACAGGGGATTAATGAAAAACTGTTTTTT. It yields the protein CASSTQGINEKLFF.

This sequence joins TRBV6-1 and TRBJ1-2; no reliable D call. Germline CDR1 MNHNS, CDR2 SASEGT. The CDR3 consists of 13 residues. V was pared by 2 bases and J by 0 bases, with 4 bases between. CDR3 protein: CASSEPPNYGYTF. CDR3 DNA: TGTGCCAGCAGTGAACCCCCTAACTATGGCTACACCTTC.

The J gene is TRBJ2-7, the V gene TRBV5-1, with 9 nucleotides matching TRBD1. V was pared by 3 bases and J by 7 bases, with 14 bases of the junction left unmatched. The germline gives CDR1 SGHRS, CDR2 YFSETQ. The CDR3 sequence is 16 residues long. This CDR3 reads CASSSTPGQGVEEQYF. DNA of the CDR3: TGCGCCAGCAGCTCGACCCCGGGACAGGGAGTAGAGGAGCAGTACTTC.

The J gene is TRBJ1-5, the V gene TRBV12-2; TRBD1 is the table's D call, not checked against the DNA. TRBV12-2 is described as a pseudogene. The CDR3 contains 18 residues. CDR3 nucleotides: TGTGCAAGTCGCTTAGGCCCTTACAGGGGGAGTAGCAATCAGCCCCAGCATTTT. Its protein product is CASRLGPYRGSSNQPQHF.

The rearrangement joins TRBV5-1 to TRBJ1-3; D possibly corresponds to TRBD1 (5 bases). This CDR3 region has 17 residues. Trimming pared 2 bases from V and 0 bases from J, leaving 15 bases between. The germline V gene has CDR1 SGHRS and CDR2 YFSETQ. The CDR3 spells CASSLNGALSSGNTIYF. For the CDR3, the DNA is TGCGCCAGCAGCTTAAATGGGGCCTTAAGCTCTGGAAACACCATATATTTT.

The V gene is TRBV6-1, the J gene TRBJ2-7; D is possibly TRBD1 or TRBD2 (6 bases each). Germline-derived CDR1 and CDR2 are MNHNS and SASEGT. This CDR3 comprises 15 residues. The V end lost 8 bases, the J end lost 0 bases, and 17 bases lay between the germline ends. The CDR3: CASEPRGRTSYEQYF. The CDR3, as DNA: TGTGCCAGCGAACCCCGGGGGCGGACCTCCTACGAGCAGTACTTC.

The J gene is TRBJ2-1, the V gene TRBV29-1; the match to TRBD2 covers 8 bases. CDR1 and CDR2 from the germline V gene are SQVTM and ANQGSEA. The junction had 11 bases not matched to a gene; V was cut back by 1 base and J by 6 bases. This CDR3 is 16 amino acids long. CDR3 protein: CSVEGFKGLDPNEQFF. CDR3 DNA sequence: TGCAGCGTTGAAGGATTTAAGGGACTAGACCCCAATGAGCAGTTCTTC.